The 27 T cell receptor beta chains below come from one sample, sequenced in a study of blood T cell repertoires in COVID-19. The protocol was immunoSEQ multiplex PCR, while the TCRdb copy is restricted to in-frame clones and leaves out a portion. Here the sample spans fewer than 250,000 clones, approximately 83% being singletons. The material sequenced was PBMCs or T cells enriched from blood (not recorded which). These receptors were collected from a woman between 35 and 50 years old who had been exposed to COVID-19.

The chain is built from TRBV11-2 and TRBJ1-6; D perhaps matches TRBD1 (5 bases). CDR3 length equals 14 residues. Germline-derived CDR1 and CDR2 are SGHAT and FQNNGV. V shed 3 bases and J shed 7 bases, with 10 bases lying between them. The CDR3 here is CASSFSQGNSPLHF. Written as DNA, the CDR3 is TGTGCCAGCAGCTTTTCCCAGGGAAATTCACCCCTCCACTTT. Variable domain in full (rest from reference TRBV11-2 and TRBJ1-6): EAGVAQSPRYKIIEKRQSVAFWCNPISGHATLYWYQQILGQGPKLLIQFQNNGVVDDSQLPKDRFSAERLKGVDSTLKIQPAKLEDSAVYLCASSFSQGNSPLHFGNGTRLTVT.

The chain carries TRBV27 and TRBJ1-1; 8 nucleotides match TRBD1. V shed 3 bases, J shed 0 bases, and the junction held 3 bases outside the gene matches. The germline V gene has CDR1 MNHEY and CDR2 SMNVEV (reference sequence). The CDR3 consists of 15 residues. CDR3 coding DNA: TGTGCCAGCAGTTTCAGGACAGGGTTGAACACTGAAGCTTTCTTT. It translates to CASSFRTGLNTEAFF.

This chain connects TRBV4-3 to TRBJ2-6, with a possible D match to TRBD1 (7 bases). Germline CDR1 reads LGHNA; CDR2 reads YSLEER. The CDR3 extends over 20 amino acids. V was cut by 4 bases and J by 3 bases, with 25 bases left in between. DNA for the CDR3: TGCGCCAGCAGCCCCTCGGGGACAGCGGGCCTTTTAGGTGGGGCCAACGTCCTGACTTTC. Encoded protein: CASSPSGTAGLLGGANVLTF.

CDR3 sequence (DNA): TGTGCCAGCAGCCCGGGACAGGGTTATAATGAAAAACTGTTTTTT. Translated, it gives CASSPGQGYNEKLFF. This chain connects TRBV28 to TRBJ1-4, with 9 bases fitting TRBD1. Germline lookup yields CDR1 MDHEN and CDR2 SYDVKM. The V and J ends lost 6 bases and 4 bases, in that order; junction bases with no gene match: 6. The CDR3 length is 15 residues.

J is TRBJ2-1 and V is TRBV3-1 (or the pseudogene TRBV3-2), with 16 bases fitting TRBD2. The J segment lost 0 bases and the V segment lost 3 bases, leaving 8 bases of the junction unmatched. CDR3 size: 20 residues. CDR1 is LGHDT, CDR2 YNNKEL, per germline (reference sequence). The CDR3 protein is CASSQWMGTSGGASYNEQFF. CDR3 in DNA: TGTGCCAGCAGCCAGTGGATGGGGACTAGCGGGGGGGCCTCCTACAATGAGCAGTTCTTC.

This clone was seen just once. V is TRBV27 and J is TRBJ2-7; a weak D match, TRBD1 (6 bases). Trimming stripped 2 bases from V and 6 bases from J, with 8 bases between. The CDR3 is 12 residues long. Germline V gene lookup returns CDR1 MNHEY and CDR2 SMNVEV (reference sequence). The CDR3 here is CASSLLQGEQYF. The CDR3 bases are TGTGCCAGCAGTTTACTACAGGGCGAGCAGTACTTC.

The chain recombines TRBV28 with TRBJ2-7, with TRBD1 matching 9 bases. CDR1 and CDR2 (germline): MDHEN, SYDVKM. The CDR3 has 14 residues. With 6 bases clipped from V and 5 bases from J, the junction kept 8 bases outside the gene matches. The CDR3 loop reads CASRLTGGPHEQYF. The CDR3 DNA reads TGTGCCAGCAGGCTTACAGGGGGCCCCCACGAGCAGTACTTC.

The chain recombines TRBV7-2 with TRBJ1-3; no definite D call. The CDR3 covers 16 residues. V gave up 5 bases and J gave up 0 bases, with 14 bases separating them. Germline CDR1 and CDR2: SGHTA and FQGNSA. Here the CDR3 DNA reads TGTGCCAGCAGCCCTAATACAGTACACTCTGGAAACACCATATATTTT. It translates to CASSPNTVHSGNTIYF. The entire variable domain, with the rest obtained from reference TRBV7-2 and TRBJ1-3, is as follows: GAGVSQSPSNKVTEKGKDVELRCDPISGHTALYWYRQSLGQGLEFLIYFQGNSAPDKSGLPSDRFSAERTGGSVSTLTIQRTQQEDSAVYLCASSPNTVHSGNTIYFGEGSWLTVV.

The chain couples TRBV24-1 to TRBJ2-7; TRBD1 matches 8 bases. With V trimmed by 6 bases and J by 1 base, 4 bases remained unmatched. Germline values: CDR1 KGHDR, CDR2 SFDVKD. This CDR3 spans 14 amino acids. The CDR3 reads CATSSGTGSYEQYF. CDR3 DNA: TGTGCCACCAGTTCCGGGACAGGATCCTACGAGCAGTACTTC.

The rearrangement joins TRBV7-2 to TRBJ2-3; D perhaps matches TRBD2 (6 bases). The CDR3 runs to 16 residues. V was clipped by 5 bases and J by 4 bases, with 19 bases between them. CDR1 is SGHTA and CDR2 is FQGNSA in the germline V gene. CDR3 in DNA: TGTGCCAGCAGCCCCCCCGGGGGAGCCTTTGCAGATACGCAGTATTTT. Its translation: CASSPPGGAFADTQYF. Full variable domain (remainder filled in from reference TRBV7-2 and TRBJ2-3): GAGVSQSPSNKVTEKGKDVELRCDPISGHTALYWYRQSLGQGLEFLIYFQGNSAPDKSGLPSDRFSAERTGGSVSTLTIQRTQQEDSAVYLCASSPPGGAFADTQYFGPGTRLTVL.

This rearrangement joins TRBV12-5 to TRBJ1-2, with D possibly TRBD1 on 6 matching bases. CDR1 is LGHNT, CDR2 FRNRAP, per germline. The CDR3 length is 13 residues. V was trimmed by 7 bases and J by 3 bases, leaving 12 bases between them. This CDR3 is CASALGADYGYTF. The CDR3 region has the DNA TGTGCTAGTGCGCTGGGGGCAGACTATGGCTACACCTTC.

V usage is TRBV5-1 and J usage is TRBJ2-5, with 11 bases that match TRBD2. CDR3 length: 16 residues. CDR1 SGHRS and CDR2 YFSETQ come from the germline V gene. Losses at the gene ends were 4 bases for V and 4 bases for J; bases not matched to a gene: 9. As DNA, the CDR3 is TGCGCCAGCAGCCCGAAGGTTAGCGGGGGGGCAGAGACCCAGTACTTC. This sequence encodes CASSPKVSGGAETQYF.

The chain is built from TRBV29-1 and TRBJ1-2; 9 nucleotides agree with TRBD1. The CDR3 sequence is 14 residues long. V lost 7 bases to trimming and J lost 4 bases; unmatched junction nucleotides: 10. The germline V gene encodes CDR1 SQVTM and CDR2 ANQGSEA. The CDR3 loop is CSAGSGDRVYGYTF. CDR3 nucleotides: TGCAGCGCAGGGAGTGGGGACAGGGTCTATGGCTACACCTTC.

V usage is TRBV6-5 and J usage is TRBJ2-7; 8 nucleotides line up with TRBD2. Germline V gene sequence: CDR1 MNHEY, CDR2 SVGAGI. CDR3 length equals 15 residues. After removal of 0 bases from V and 2 bases from J, the junction contained 3 bases not matched to a gene. The chain's CDR3 is CASSYSNGGAYEQYF. In DNA form, the CDR3 reads TGTGCCAGCAGTTACTCGAACGGGGGGGCCTACGAGCAGTACTTC.

Regarding this clone: The sample holds other DNA sequences that translate to the same CDR3. This chain links TRBV19 with TRBJ2-3, with 12 nucleotides matching TRBD2. Germline V lookup: CDR1 LNHDA, CDR2 SQIVND (reference sequence). V dropped 5 bases and J dropped 5; count of bases not matched to a gene: 5. The CDR3 is made up of 15 amino acids. CDR3 amino acids: CASSLAGGRRDTQYF. The CDR3 region has the DNA TGTGCCAGTAGTCTAGCGGGGGGGCGAAGAGATACGCAGTATTTT.

This sequence joins TRBV2 and TRBJ2-5; D might be TRBD2 (5 bases). The CDR3 runs to 13 residues. Germline V gene data show CDR1 as SNHLY and CDR2 as FYNNEI. V dropped 10 bases and J dropped 1 base, with 13 bases sitting between them. This chain's CDR3 is CAMQRAVQETQYF. DNA for the CDR3: TGTGCCATGCAGAGGGCAGTCCAAGAGACCCAGTACTTC.

V usage is TRBV9 and J usage is TRBJ1-4; a weak D match, TRBD1 (6 bases). The CDR3 has 16 residues. Germline V gives CDR1 SGDLS, CDR2 YYNGEE. The ends were cut back, 3 bases at V and 8 bases at J, with 20 bases in the middle. The CDR3 sequence is CASSGTSWGRGEKLFF. Here the CDR3 DNA reads TGTGCCAGCAGCGGGACCTCTTGGGGGCGCGGGGAAAAACTGTTTTTT.

This clone appeared once. V and J are TRBV5-1 and TRBJ2-7; 8 bases line up with TRBD2. CDR1 and CDR2 (germline): SGHRS, YFSETQ. The CDR3 runs to 13 residues. V lost 4 bases to trimming and J lost 2 bases; unmatched junction nucleotides: 2. This CDR3 reads CASSPGGAYEQYF. The CDR3 DNA reads as TGCGCCAGCAGCCCGGGAGGGGCCTACGAGCAGTACTTC.

The V and J genes are TRBV7-9 and TRBJ1-2; 9 nucleotides match TRBD1. Germline lookup yields CDR1 SEHNR and CDR2 FQNEAQ (reference sequence). J gave up 3 bases and V 4 bases, and 9 bases lay outside the gene matches. This CDR3 has 16 amino acids. CDR3 protein: CASSSPGQGKDYGYTF. The CDR3 coding sequence is TGTGCCAGCAGCTCACCGGGACAGGGAAAGGACTATGGCTACACCTTC.

V is TRBV4-3 and J is TRBJ2-3; 11 nucleotides line up with TRBD2. Per germline, CDR1 LGHNA and CDR2 YSLEER. This CDR3 region has 22 residues. The junction had 17 bases not matched to a gene; V was cut back by 0 bases and J by 0 bases. CDR3 loop: CASSQDGLAGIGLAESTDTQYF. DNA for the CDR3: TGCGCCAGCAGCCAAGATGGACTAGCGGGCATTGGACTAGCGGAGAGCACAGATACGCAGTATTTT.

The genes are TRBV19 and TRBJ2-2, with 9 bases aligning to TRBD1. The CDR3 runs 15 residues. J was trimmed by 6 bases and V by 3 bases; bases with no gene match: 5. In germline, CDR1 is LNHDA, CDR2 SQIVND (reference sequence). This chain's CDR3 is CASSIWTGVPGELFF. The CDR3 bases are TGTGCCAGTAGTATTTGGACAGGGGTCCCCGGGGAGCTGTTTTTT.

The chain is built from TRBV6-5 and TRBJ1-1; 8 nucleotides agree with TRBD1. The V segment lost 7 bases and the J segment 8 bases; nucleotides outside the gene matches: 9. The CDR3 is 13 amino acids. CDR1 is MNHEY, CDR2 SVGAGI, per germline. The CDR3 coding sequence is TGTGCCAGCAATTCTGGAGACAGGGGCGAAGCTTTCTTT. It codes for CASNSGDRGEAFF.

The rearrangement links TRBV19 to TRBJ2-2; 11 nucleotides agree with TRBD2. The trim removed 4 bases at V and 3 bases at J, leaving 7 bases unmatched. The CDR3 extends over 17 amino acids. Looked up from germline, CDR1 is LNHDA and CDR2 is SQIVND (reference sequence). The CDR3 DNA follows: TGTGCCAGTAGTAGTGCTAGCGGGGGGCCTCACACCGGGGAGCTGTTTTTT. Translating gives CASSSASGGPHTGELFF.

The CDR3 DNA reads as TGTGCCAGCAGTTTTTCCGGCTATGGCTACACCTTC. Residues: CASSFSGYGYTF. The chain employs TRBV28 and TRBJ1-2; D ambiguous. V lost 3 bases, J lost 4 bases, and 6 bases lay in between. The CDR3 is made up of 12 amino acids. Germline V gene sequence: CDR1 MDHEN, CDR2 SYDVKM.

The chain recombines TRBV28 with TRBJ1-1; maybe TRBD1 (5 bases). CDR1 is MDHEN and CDR2 is SYDVKM in the germline V gene. V lost 7 bases and J 3 bases, leaving 15 bases between the germline ends. There are 14 residues in the CDR3. DNA for the CDR3: TGTGCCAGCACCCTTGGGGGGGGATACACTGAAGCTTTCTTT. As protein: CASTLGGGYTEAFF.

This rearrangement joins TRBV15 to TRBJ2-2, with a possible D match to TRBD1 (5 bases). The CDR3 extends over 14 amino acids. Between the trimmed V and J ends, which lost 3 bases and 2 bases, there was a span of 7 bases. The germline V gene has CDR1 LNHNV and CDR2 YYDKDF (reference sequence). The CDR3 bases are TGTGCCACCAGCAGTGGGGCTAACACCGGGGAGCTGTTTTTT. It translates to CATSSGANTGELFF. The complete variable domain, with remaining parts taken from reference TRBV15 and TRBJ2-2, reads DAMVIQNPRYQVTQFGKPVTLSCSQTLNHNVMYWYQQKSSQAPKLLFHYYDKDFNNEADTPDNFQSRRPNTSFCFLDIRSPGLGDTAMYLCATSSGANTGELFFGEGSRLTVL.

V gene TRBV3-1 (or the pseudogene TRBV3-2) combines with J gene TRBJ2-3; D perhaps matches TRBD2 (7 bases). This CDR3 spans 16 amino acids. Looked up from germline, CDR1 is LGHDT and CDR2 is YNNKEL (reference sequence). Trimming took 5 bases from V and 6 from J, leaving 21 bases between them. The CDR3 sequence is CASSVAGAASWDTQYF. CDR3 bases: TGTGCCAGCAGCGTCGCGGGGGCCGCTAGTTGGGATACGCAGTATTTT.